This T cell receptor (beta chain) originates from a study of shared clonotypes between healthy human individuals. Germline CDR1 SGHRS, CDR2 YFSETQ. The CDR3 is made up of 15 amino acids. Germline trimming cut 3 bases from V and 4 bases from J; bases unmatched to any gene: 5. Generated by immunoSEQ multiplex PCR, the TCRdb table keeps only in-frame clones and is missing some. The sample lists about 2 million clones; about 95% were seen once. CD45RO negativity and positive selection for CCR7 defined naive CD8 cells, a population that excluded terminally differentiated effector memory CD45RA+ cells. The clonotype was recovered from a man aged 18 to 29 in good health. The material sequenced was naive CD8+ T cells sorted from blood. The chain is built from TRBV5-1 and TRBJ2-1; TRBD2 matches 9 bases. The CDR3 spells CASSSLTSGYNEQFF. CDR3 sequence (DNA): TGCGCCAGCAGCTCACTGACTAGCGGATACAATGAGCAGTTCTTC. Full variable domain (rest looked up from reference TRBV5-1 and TRBJ2-1): KAGVTQTPRYLIKTRGQQVTLSCSPISGHRSVSWYQQTPGQGLQFLFEYFSETQRNKGNFPGRFSGRQFSNSRSEMNVSTLELGDSALYLCASSSLTSGYNEQFFGPGTRLTVL.